Listed here is a single T cell receptor (beta chain). The same CDR3 is also encoded by other DNA sequences in this sample. The trim removed 5 bases at V and 8 bases at J, leaving 2 bases unmatched. The CDR3 has 11 residues. Germline V gene lookup returns CDR1 DFQATT and CDR2 SNEGSKA (reference sequence). The data are from a study of control samples from healthy donors and cancer patients. Sequencing was performed with immunoSEQ multiplex PCR; in TCRdb, only in-frame clones are kept and a portion is missing. The sample consists of some 140,000 clones, about 85% of them appearing once. The chain has TRBV20-1 and TRBJ1-4; 7 bases map to TRBD1. This TCR was recovered from a woman younger than 45 in good health. Sequenced: blood. The CDR3 region has the DNA TGCAGTGCTTCCAGGGGGGAAAAACTGTTTTTT. Translating it yields CSASRGEKLFF.